Below are 4 T cell receptor beta chains sequenced from a single sample in a study of blood T cell repertoires in COVID-19. The data were produced by immunoSEQ multiplex PCR, yet TCRdb's version contains in-frame clones alone and is incomplete. The sample carries about 270,000 clones, around 91% recorded once. Input material: PBMCs or T cells enriched from blood (not recorded which). Every receptor here comes from a woman aged 18-35 years who had recovered from COVID-19.

The sample holds one count of this clone. V usage is TRBV10-1 and J usage is TRBJ1-1, with D possibly matching TRBD1 (5 bases). The V gene's germline CDR1 is WNHNN and CDR2 SYGVQD (reference sequence). The CDR3 runs to 13 residues. The ends were cut back, 8 bases at V and 13 bases at J, with 23 bases in the middle. CDR3 coding DNA: TGCGCCAGCGGGGCGGGGTCCCCAGCCAAAGGTTTCTTT. This sequence encodes CASGAGSPAKGFF.

This clone has just one count. CDR3 nucleotide sequence: TGTGCCACCAGCAGAGAGTTACAGGAGGGATCTGAAGCTTTCTTT. Translating it yields CATSRELQEGSEAFF. The chain employs TRBV15 and TRBJ1-1, with TRBD1 as a possible D gene (5 bases). The CDR3 sequence is 15 residues long. Germline loops: CDR1 LNHNV, CDR2 YYDKDF (reference sequence). Trimming cost V 0 bases and J 6 bases, with 14 bases left between them.

The rearrangement links TRBV25-1 to TRBJ1-4; weak D call: TRBD1 (5 bases). Trimming took 8 bases from V and 7 from J, leaving 11 bases between them. Germline values: CDR1 MGHDK, CDR2 SYGVNS. This CDR3 contains 12 residues. CDR3: CASGGDREKLFF. The CDR3 coding sequence is TGTGCCAGCGGGGGGGACCGTGAAAAACTGTTTTTT.

This chain joins TRBV7-9 and TRBJ1-5, with D possibly being TRBD1 (6 bases). The CDR3 has 15 residues. The germline V gene has CDR1 SEHNR and CDR2 FQNEAQ (reference sequence). V lost 0 bases and J lost 5, with 11 bases in between. The CDR3 DNA is TGTGCCAGCAGCTTAGCAGGGGGTTGGGATCAGCCCCAGCATTTT. Protein: CASSLAGGWDQPQHF.